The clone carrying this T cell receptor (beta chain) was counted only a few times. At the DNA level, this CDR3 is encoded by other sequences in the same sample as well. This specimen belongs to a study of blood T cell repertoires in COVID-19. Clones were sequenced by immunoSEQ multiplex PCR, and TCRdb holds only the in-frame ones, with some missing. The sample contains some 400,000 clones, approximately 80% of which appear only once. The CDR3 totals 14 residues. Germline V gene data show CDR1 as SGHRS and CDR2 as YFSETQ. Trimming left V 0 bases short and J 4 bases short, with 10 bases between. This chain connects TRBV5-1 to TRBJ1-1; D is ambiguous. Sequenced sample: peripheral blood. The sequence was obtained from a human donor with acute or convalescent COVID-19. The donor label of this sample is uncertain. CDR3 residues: CASSLAAGLTEAFF. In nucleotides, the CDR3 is TGCGCCAGCAGCTTGGCGGCAGGCCTCACTGAAGCTTTCTTT.